Described below is a single T cell receptor beta chain sequence and its context. Its antigen is unidentified. This specimen comes from a study of blood T cells in healthy people across ages. Study-wide results and caveats: Diversity estimates from one million T cells were considered underestimates. Not knowing donor CMV status may have confounded expanded clonotype changes.

This CDR3 region has 17 residues. The sample, 9 to 10 milliliters of peripheral blood, was drawn from each donor. Then a second PCR, running roughly 7 to 12 cycles, was carried out with a sample-barcoded 5' primer and a J-beta primer mix. A minimum of 2.5 million CDR3-containing paired-end reads was obtained for each sample. A single record per CDR3 protein comes from TCRdb applying MiXCR to the 5' RACE reads. The table has roughly 1,300,000 distinct CDR3 sequences, roughly 60% seen once. The source of this sequence is a man aged 18 to 30 in good health. The material sequenced was blood. The genes are TRBV21-1 and TRBJ2-5; TRBD1, the table's D call, lacks a check against the DNA. TRBV21-1 is noted as a pseudogene. CDR3 coding DNA: TGTGCCAGCAGCAAAGTAAAAATCAGGGGGCGTAAAGAGACCCAGTACTTC. Amino acid sequence: CASSKVKIRGRKETQYF.